Shown below are 30 T cell receptor beta chains from a single sample sequenced in a study of blood T cells in healthy people across ages. With a J-beta primer mix and a sample-barcoded 5' primer, a second PCR ran about 6 to 11 cycles. TCRdb fed the 5' RACE reads into MiXCR, producing one record per CDR3 protein. This sample has 780,000 or so distinct CDR3 sequences, with roughly 50% found just once. Sequenced material: blood. The receptors here all came from a man aged 40-55 years in good health.

The V and J genes are TRBV29-1 and TRBJ2-1; tentatively, D is TRBD2 (5 bases). The end of the DNA is better explained by TRBJ2-7, so the J call may be wrong. Germline V lookup: CDR1 SQVTM, CDR2 ANQGSEA. The CDR3 runs 12 residues. CDR3 sequence: CSVDSASNEQYF. The CDR3 coding sequence is TGCAGCGTTGATTCCGCTAGCAATGAGCAGTACTTC.

About this clonotype itself: One junction end does not reproduce the germline sequence, and a read error may be involved. The chain carries TRBV6-5 and TRBJ1-1; a possible D gene is TRBD1 (6 bases). The CDR3 has 13 residues. Germline V lookup: CDR1 MNHEY, CDR2 SVGAGI. CDR3 region: CASSRTGLTEAYF. In DNA form, the CDR3 reads TGTGCCAGCAGCCGTACAGGGCTCACTGAAGCTTACTTT.

This sequence joins TRBV28 and TRBJ2-5; D not certain. Trimming shortened V by 5 bases and J by 1 base, and 14 bases separated the two germline ends. This CDR3 spans 15 amino acids. Germline V CDR1 and CDR2: MDHEN, SYDVKM. Here the CDR3 DNA reads TGTGCCAGCAGTACCGACCGCACGGTCCAAGAGACCCAGTACTTC. It translates to CASSTDRTVQETQYF.

The chain couples TRBV2 to TRBJ2-6; D is undetermined. Germline V lookup: CDR1 SNHLY, CDR2 FYNNEI. This CDR3 region has 18 residues. V shed 1 base and J shed 0 bases, with 13 bases lying between them. DNA of the CDR3: TGTGCCAGCAGTGAAGTCTTGGGCACCCGCTCTGGGGCCAACGTCCTGACTTTC. Translation: CASSEVLGTRSGANVLTF.

This rearrangement joins TRBV7-2 to TRBJ2-1; no definite D call. Per the germline V gene, CDR1 is SGHTA and CDR2 is FQGNSA. This CDR3 region has 14 residues. Trimming removed 2 bases at V and 13 bases at J, with 18 bases between. The chain's CDR3 is CASSLYPTSGTQFF. CDR3 bases: TGTGCCAGCAGCTTATACCCAACGTCCGGAACCCAGTTCTTC.

The chain carries TRBV5-1 and TRBJ2-5, with D tentatively TRBD1 (6 bases). Trimming took off 3 bases at V and 0 bases at J, with 9 bases between the two ends. The CDR3 totals 14 residues. The germline V gene has CDR1 SGHRS and CDR2 YFSETQ. The CDR3 is CASSYGQYQETQYF. In DNA form, the CDR3 reads TGCGCCAGCAGCTATGGACAGTACCAAGAGACCCAGTACTTC.

This clonotype was observed a handful of times. The V gene is TRBV13, the J gene TRBJ2-5; D perhaps matches TRBD1 (6 bases). The V and J ends lost 4 bases and 0 bases respectively, with 15 bases between them. This CDR3 contains 16 residues. Germline V gene data show CDR1 as PRHDT and CDR2 as FYEKMQ (reference sequence). The CDR3: CASSSRQELNQETQYF. DNA of the CDR3: TGTGCCAGCAGCTCCCGACAGGAGTTAAACCAAGAGACCCAGTACTTC.

The J gene is TRBJ2-3, the V gene TRBV7-9; D ambiguous. Germline assignment: CDR1 SEHNR and CDR2 FQNEAQ (reference sequence). Between the trimmed V and J ends, which lost 1 base and 10 bases, there was a span of 9 bases. The CDR3 is 12 residues long. The CDR3 DNA follows: TGTGCCAGCAGCTTAGTCGTAGGCCCGCAGTATTTT. Encoded protein: CASSLVVGPQYF.

This clonotype was recorded a few times. This chain connects TRBV12-3 or TRBV12-4 to TRBJ1-2; TRBD1 aligns across 8 bases. V gave up 10 bases and J gave up 7 bases; unmatched junction bases: 8. This CDR3 spans 12 amino acids. The CDR3 nucleotides read TGTGCCACCAAGACAGGGGTGGGTGGCTACACCTTC. Its protein is CATKTGVGGYTF.

This clonotype was seen at least ten times. The rearrangement joins TRBV7-2 to TRBJ1-2; D unresolved. Trimming removed 3 bases from V and 4 bases from J, with 9 bases in between. The CDR3 runs 13 residues. Germline CDR1 SGHTA, CDR2 FQGNSA. CDR3 DNA: TGTGCCAGCAGCTTCCCGCAGCTCTATGGCTACACCTTC. It translates to CASSFPQLYGYTF.

The V call is TRBV27, the J call TRBJ2-1; TRBD2 might be the D (5 bases). The germline V gene has CDR1 MNHEY and CDR2 SMNVEV (reference sequence). The CDR3 contains 14 residues. The V end lost 3 bases, the J end lost 4 bases, and 10 bases lay between the germline ends. CDR3 sequence (DNA): TGTGCCAGCAGTTTGAAAACGGGGTACAATGAGCAGTTCTTC. It translates to CASSLKTGYNEQFF.

The chain has TRBV7-2 and TRBJ1-2, with 7 bases matching TRBD1. CDR1 is SGHTA and CDR2 is FQGNSA in the germline V gene. The CDR3 has 13 residues. V shed 4 bases and J 7 bases; nucleotides not matched to a gene: 6. The CDR3 DNA reads as TGTGCCAGCAGCTCCGGGACAGCCTCTGGCTACACCTTC. Translated: CASSSGTASGYTF.

This chain uses TRBV27 with TRBJ2-1; D uncertain. V gave up 7 bases and J gave up 5 bases, with 6 bases separating them. The CDR3 runs 11 residues. The germline CDR1 and CDR2 sequences are MNHEY and SMNVEV (reference sequence). CDR3 protein: CASTVNNEQFF. The CDR3 region has the DNA TGTGCCAGCACCGTAAACAATGAGCAGTTCTTC.

DNA of the CDR3: TGTGCCAGCGGCCGGGACACCACCCTCGGCGAGCAGTACTTC. It translates to CASGRDTTLGEQYF. The chain joins TRBV6-1 to TRBJ2-7; perhaps TRBD1 as D (6 bases). This CDR3 has 14 amino acids. The V and J ends lost 8 bases and 6 bases respectively, with 20 bases between them. Germline CDR1 and CDR2: MNHNS and SASEGT.

This sequence joins TRBV7-6 and TRBJ2-1; tentative D call: TRBD2 (6 bases). CDR1 SGHVS and CDR2 FNYEAQ come from the germline V gene. V lost 0 bases and J 8 bases, leaving 23 bases between the germline ends. The length of the CDR3 is 18 residues. The CDR3 loop reads CASSLAKGPSDRWDEQFF. CDR3 coding DNA: TGTGCCAGCAGCTTAGCAAAGGGGCCTAGCGATAGGTGGGATGAGCAGTTCTTC. Complete variable domain (other parts from reference TRBV7-6 and TRBJ2-1): GAGVSQSPRYKVTKRGQDVALRCDPISGHVSLYWYRQALGQGPEFLTYFNYEAQQDKSGLPNDRFSAERPEGSISTLTIQRTEQRDSAMYRCASSLAKGPSDRWDEQFFGPGTRLTVL.

The genes are TRBV7-2 and TRBJ1-1, with TRBD1 matching over 10 bases. The CDR3 is 15 amino acids. Germline V CDR1 and CDR2: SGHTA, FQGNSA. Trimming removed 4 bases from V and 1 base from J; junction bases left unmatched: 3. CDR3: CASSSRTGGNTEAFF. Written as DNA, the CDR3 is TGTGCCAGCAGCTCCCGGACAGGGGGGAACACTGAAGCTTTCTTT.

This clonotype showed up just a few times. The chain joins TRBV5-1 to TRBJ2-5, with D unresolved. With 4 bases removed from V and 1 base from J, the gap between germline ends came to 17 bases. Germline CDR1 and CDR2: SGHRS and YFSETQ. The CDR3 contains 16 residues. This CDR3 reads CASSTPGTLPQETQYF. CDR3 nucleotide sequence: TGCGCCAGCAGCACCCCCGGCACCTTGCCCCAAGAGACCCAGTACTTC.

This clonotype was detected only once. The chain carries TRBV6-6 and TRBJ1-5, with TRBD1 matching over 7 bases. Germline V CDR1 and CDR2: MNHNY, SVGAGI (reference sequence). The CDR3 spans 13 residues. Trimming took 7 bases from V and 7 from J; bases not matched to a gene: 7. CDR3 DNA sequence: TGTGCCAGCAAGACAGGGTTGGGGCAGCCCCAGCATTTT. Translating it yields CASKTGLGQPQHF.

This clonotype was seen ten or more times. The chain is built from TRBV7-2 and TRBJ1-6; 7 bases are a match to TRBD1. The CDR3 runs 17 residues. CDR1 is SGHTA, CDR2 FQGNSA, per germline. V was pared by 6 bases and J by 7 bases, with 15 bases of the junction left unmatched. In nucleotides, the CDR3 is TGTGCCAGCAGTCGAGCAATGCCGGGACAGATAAATTCACCCCTCCACTTT. Amino acid sequence: CASSRAMPGQINSPLHF.

The chain combines TRBV7-2 with TRBJ1-2; TRBD1 agrees at 8 bases. CDR1 is SGHTA, CDR2 FQGNSA, per germline. J gave up 2 bases and V 8 bases, and 10 bases lay outside the gene matches. CDR3 length equals 15 residues. CDR3 sequence: CASGMAGGANYGYTF. The CDR3 nucleotides read TGTGCCAGCGGGATGGCAGGGGGCGCGAACTATGGCTACACCTTC.

The gene calls are TRBV29-1 and TRBJ2-2, with 8 bases fitting TRBD1. This CDR3 region has 13 residues. V gave up 4 bases and J gave up 5 bases; unmatched junction bases: 3. Germline V lookup: CDR1 SQVTM, CDR2 ANQGSEA. Here the CDR3 reads CSVATGATGELFF. In DNA form, the CDR3 reads TGCAGCGTTGCGACAGGGGCGACCGGGGAGCTGTTTTTT.

The chain joins TRBV7-2 to TRBJ2-7; 8 bases agree with TRBD2. Germline CDR1 is SGHTA and CDR2 is FQGNSA. There are 14 residues in the CDR3. The J segment lost 9 bases and the V segment lost 2 bases, leaving 9 bases of the junction unmatched. The CDR3 sequence is CASSLLSKTSAQYF. CDR3 coding DNA: TGTGCCAGCAGCTTACTTTCCAAGACTAGCGCGCAGTACTTC. The entire variable domain, with the rest obtained from reference TRBV7-2 and TRBJ2-7, is as follows: GAGVSQSPSNKVTEKGKDVELRCDPISGHTALYWYRQSLGQGLEFLIYFQGNSAPDKSGLPSDRFSAERTGGSVSTLTIQRTQQEDSAVYLCASSLLSKTSAQYFGPGTRLTVT.

V usage is TRBV20-1 and J usage is TRBJ2-1; no clear D gene. This CDR3 is built from 13 residues. Trimming shortened V by 6 bases and J by 8 bases, and 17 bases separated the two germline ends. Germline V gene data show CDR1 as DFQATT and CDR2 as SNEGSKA (reference sequence). In DNA, the CDR3 is TGCAGTGCCACATTCAGTTATAGGGATGAGCAGTTCTTC. Protein sequence: CSATFSYRDEQFF.

The V and J genes are TRBV27 and TRBJ1-4, with D unresolved. Looked up from germline, CDR1 is MNHEY and CDR2 is SMNVEV (reference sequence). Trimming took off 0 bases at V and 0 bases at J, with 8 bases between the two ends. The CDR3 totals 16 residues. DNA for the CDR3: TGTGCCAGCAGTTTATCCGCAGCTGCAACTAATGAAAAACTGTTTTTT. Its translation: CASSLSAAATNEKLFF.

J is TRBJ1-2 and V is TRBV5-6; TRBD1 matches 9 bases. Per germline, CDR1 SGHDT and CDR2 YYEEEE. This CDR3 comprises 15 residues. The J segment lost 7 bases and the V segment lost 1 base, leaving 8 bases of the junction unmatched. The CDR3 DNA reads TGTGCCAGCAGCTTGCGGGGACAGGGCGTTTTTGGCTACACCTTC. Protein: CASSLRGQGVFGYTF.

The chain combines TRBV9 with TRBJ1-1; D gene ambiguous. The V end lost 0 bases, the J end lost 1 base, and 7 bases lay between the germline ends. The V gene's germline CDR1 is SGDLS and CDR2 YYNGEE. The CDR3 is made up of 14 amino acids. CDR3 residues: CASSVVSSNTEAFF. The CDR3 DNA follows: TGTGCCAGCAGCGTAGTCTCCTCGAACACTGAAGCTTTCTTT.

V and J are TRBV14 and TRBJ1-1; no clear D gene. The germline CDR1 and CDR2 sequences are SGHDN and FVKESK. V lost 2 bases, J lost 0 bases, and 13 bases lay in between. The CDR3 spans 16 residues. The CDR3 protein is CASSQFVWVVNTEAFF. The DNA of the CDR3 is TGTGCCAGCAGCCAATTTGTTTGGGTTGTGAACACTGAAGCTTTCTTT.

Concerning this clonotype: A read error may produce the germline difference seen at one junction end. The chain joins TRBV7-6 to TRBJ2-1; no definite D call. This CDR3 contains 15 residues. Looked up from germline, CDR1 is SGHVS and CDR2 is FNYEAQ. In DNA form, the CDR3 reads TGTGCCAGTAGCTCGTCCCTGGGTTTCCACAATGAGCAGTTCTTC. It translates to CASSSSLGFHNEQFF.

This clonotype has a handful of counts. The chain combines TRBV25-1 with TRBJ2-1; D is possibly TRBD1 (5 bases). This CDR3 has 17 residues. The germline V and J ends were trimmed by 4 bases and 4 bases, with 20 bases remaining between them. Looked up from germline, CDR1 is MGHDK and CDR2 is SYGVNS. The CDR3: CASSGRPTGWPYNEQFF. CDR3 nucleotide sequence: TGTGCCAGCAGTGGCCGGCCAACAGGTTGGCCTTACAATGAGCAGTTCTTC.

This chain links TRBV9 with TRBJ1-3; tentatively, D is TRBD1 (5 bases). The germline V and J ends were trimmed by 3 bases and 1 base, with 11 bases remaining between them. This CDR3 has 15 amino acids. CDR1 is SGDLS and CDR2 is YYNGEE in the germline V gene. CDR3 sequence reads: CASSAGVTSGNTIYF. CDR3 nucleotides: TGTGCCAGCAGCGCGGGGGTCACTTCTGGAAACACCATATATTTT.